This T cell receptor (beta chain) was identified during a study of cytomegalovirus exposure and HLA in healthy donors. Study findings and constraints: Most CMV-associated TCR beta chains were later found to appear HLA-restricted. The productive fraction for most TCR beta V segments was about 87% or about 30% in an earlier analysis.

This clone was picked up one time. Its antigen is unknown. With 2 bases clipped from V and 10 bases from J, the junction kept 5 bases outside the gene matches. CDR3 length equals 13 residues. In germline, CDR1 is SGHDT, CDR2 YYEEEE. A multiplex PCR was run with 60 Vbeta primers and 13 Jbeta primers. Profiling relied on immunoSEQ multiplex PCR, and the TCRdb table lists in-frame clones only, not all of them. The table includes some 150,000 clones, 71% detected once. The gene calls are TRBV5-6 and TRBJ2-1; 8 bases agree with TRBD2. The source is a woman in her 30s in good health and CMV-seronegative. The specimen sequenced was PBMCs. For the CDR3, the DNA is TGTGCCAGCAGCTTCCTAGCGGGCGGGGAGCAGTTCTTC. It encodes CASSFLAGGEQFF.